The following is a T cell receptor beta chain sequence with its context. This entry is derived from a study of blood T cell repertoires in COVID-19. Study in general: Italy, Spain and the United States were the sources of the convalescent and acute COVID-19 samples. Sample material is recorded as cDNA or gDNA derived from T cells, B-cell-depleted T cells, or PBMCs.

In the original processing: From reference gene primer amplification, estimates of nucleated cell counts were derived. Generated by immunoSEQ multiplex PCR, the TCRdb table keeps only in-frame clones and is missing some. Clone size and V and J calls were adopted from that table, with D and trimming inferred from the DNA. The data show some 200,000 clones, roughly 76% seen once. During active infection, Seattle patients enrolled and were then monitored through disease. The sequenced sample was peripheral blood. The TCR originated in a woman of 80 years or more with COVID-19, enrolled during active disease.

The DNA for the CDR3 is TGCGCCAGCAGCTTAGGGCAGGGAAAGGAAAAACTGTTTTTT. It specifies CASSLGQGKEKLFF. The chain recombines TRBV5-1 with TRBJ1-4, with D maybe TRBD1 (5 bases). This CDR3 comprises 14 residues. V lost 2 bases, J lost 8 bases, and 13 bases lay in between. Germline assignment: CDR1 SGHRS and CDR2 YFSETQ.